This TCR beta chain was found in a study of T cells in narcolepsy (dated by TCRdb to 2016 to 2019). Regarding the complete study: Healthy control donors were enrolled in the study alongside patients who had narcolepsy type 1 or type 2 (NT1, NT2). The study sought autoreactive T cells targeting hypocretin neuron self-antigens (hypocretin, TRIB2) in narcolepsy patients, using TCR Vbeta sequencing to track clonotypes in blood and CSF. What the authors observed across the whole study: HCRT-specific and TRIB2-specific autoreactive clonotypes were highlighted in plots that compared CD4+ T cell clonotypes in CSF versus blood from the same patient. Numbers of sequenced blood memory CD4+ clonotypes were comparable, averaging approximately 42,000 in patients and about 33,000 in controls. According to the report, autoreactive clonotypes were detected serially in the blood of the same patients and of different patients, but not in healthy controls. Some blood memory CD4+ repertoires from patients and controls contained no sequences matching autoreactive T cell clones.

The receptor library was made with the immunoSEQ multiplex PCR assay. TCRdb stores this immuneACCESS table with in-frame sequences only. Part of the clones is absent; in the studies checked, under half of the shortfall reflects unresolved V genes, and no reason is known for the rest. Present in this sample are about 27,000 clones, 75% to 85% of which were seen just once. Together, the top ten hold nearly 3.5% of the sample. CDR1 and CDR2 are read off the germline V gene as SGHTA and FQGTGA. V and J lose 7 bases and 5 bases, and a span of 23 bases separates them. Reading from cysteine to phenylalanine, the CDR3 counts 16 amino acids. The retained sequence is limited to the CDR3, 48 bases, with the frame set at the first base. On this clone: The antigen this receptor binds is unknown. The sample holds no much larger clone one base away, and base qualities are not on file.

Memory CD4+ T cells were sorted ex vivo from peripheral blood of narcolepsy patients and healthy controls for TCR Vbeta sequencing. Sequenced input: CD45RA- memory CD4+ T cells from PBMCs. The cell subset or site label for this specimen denotes: memory T cells sorted ex vivo from peripheral blood. Recombination linked TRBV7-3 to TRBJ2-5; the D segment could be TRBD1, given 5 matching bases. The receptor comes from a human donor with narcolepsy. The CDR3 has the sequence CASTEALGHGWETQYF. The DNA sequence is TGTGCCAGCACCGAAGCCCTGGGGCATGGGTGGGAGACCCAGTACTTC.